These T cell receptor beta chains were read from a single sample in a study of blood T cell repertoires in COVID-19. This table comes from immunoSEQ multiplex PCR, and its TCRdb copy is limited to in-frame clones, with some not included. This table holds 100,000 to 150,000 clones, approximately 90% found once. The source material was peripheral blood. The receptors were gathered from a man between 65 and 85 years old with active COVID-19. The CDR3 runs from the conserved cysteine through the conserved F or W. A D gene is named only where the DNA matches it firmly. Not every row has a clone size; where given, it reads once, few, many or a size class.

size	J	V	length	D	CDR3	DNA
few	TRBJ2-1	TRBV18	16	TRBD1	CASSPQKGATYNEQFF	TGTGCCAGCTCACCACAAAAGGGGGCGACCTACAATGAGCAGTTCTTC
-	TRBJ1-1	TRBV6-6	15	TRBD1	CASSPNRGANTEAFF	TGTGCCAGCAGCCCTAACAGGGGCGCGAACACTGAAGCTTTCTTT
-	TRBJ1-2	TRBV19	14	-	CASNKDSRNYGYTF	TGTGCCAGTAATAAGGACAGTAGAAACTATGGCTACACCTTC
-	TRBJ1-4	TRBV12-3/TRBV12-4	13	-	CASSLAGNEKLFF	TGTGCCAGCAGTTTAGCCGGTAATGAAAAACTGTTTTTT
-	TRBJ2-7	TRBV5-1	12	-	CASSSQGYEQYF	TGCGCCAGCAGCTCTCAGGGATACGAGCAGTACTTC
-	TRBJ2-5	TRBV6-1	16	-	CASSVGGNNVGETQYF	TGTGCCAGCAGTGTTGGGGGGAACAACGTTGGGGAGACCCAGTACTTC
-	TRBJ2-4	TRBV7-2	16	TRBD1	CASSAPRQGPKNIQYF	TGTGCCAGCAGCGCACCCCGACAGGGGCCTAAAAACATTCAGTACTTC
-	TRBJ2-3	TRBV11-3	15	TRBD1	CASSPRQGDADTQYF	TGTGCCAGCAGCCCACGACAGGGGGATGCAGATACGCAGTATTTT
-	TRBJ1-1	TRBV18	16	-	CASSPLPPPGDTEAFF	TGTGCCAGCTCACCACTCCCGCCTCCGGGGGACACTGAAGCTTTCTTT
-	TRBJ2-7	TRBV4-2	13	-	CASSQDKGREQYF	TGTGCCAGCAGCCAAGATAAGGGGCGCGAGCAGTACTTC
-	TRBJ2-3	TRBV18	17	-	CASSRAMASASTDTQYF	TGTGCCAGCTCGCGCGCTATGGCTAGCGCTAGCACAGATACGCAGTATTTT
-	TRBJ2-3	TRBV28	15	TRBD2	CASSFPLAGVDTQYF	TGTGCCAGCAGTTTCCCCCTAGCGGGAGTAGATACGCAGTATTTT
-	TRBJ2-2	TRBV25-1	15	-	CASSERDGGGRELFF	TGTGCCAGCAGTGAGAGGGACGGAGGGGGCCGGGAGCTGTTTTTT
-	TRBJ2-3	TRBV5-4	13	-	CASSIVWTDTQYF	TGTGCCAGCAGCATAGTGTGGACAGATACGCAGTATTTT
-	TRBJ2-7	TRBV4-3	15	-	CASSQDSTDTYEQYF	TGCGCCAGCAGCCAAGATTCGACGGACACCTACGAGCAGTACTTC
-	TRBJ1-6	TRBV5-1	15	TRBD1	CASSRQGEANSPLHF	TGCGCCAGCAGCCGACAGGGGGAGGCAAATTCACCCCTCCACTTT
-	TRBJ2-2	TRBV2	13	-	CASKGDSTGELFF	TGTGCCAGCAAAGGGGACTCCACCGGGGAGCTGTTTTTT
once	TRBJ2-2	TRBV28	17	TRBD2	CASSPPMGGSETGELFF	TGTGCCAGCAGCCCCCCAATGGGCGGGAGTGAGACCGGGGAGCTGTTTTTT
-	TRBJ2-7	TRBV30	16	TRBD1	CAWSVHPGTGPYEQYF	TGTGCCTGGAGTGTACACCCCGGGACAGGGCCCTACGAGCAGTACTTC
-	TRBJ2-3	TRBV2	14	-	CASNREGRTDTQYF	TGTGCCAGCAACAGGGAGGGTAGGACAGATACGCAGTATTTT
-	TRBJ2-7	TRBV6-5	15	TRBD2	CASSRSGGRSYEQYF	TGTGCCAGCAGTCGGAGCGGGGGGAGGTCCTACGAGCAGTACTTC
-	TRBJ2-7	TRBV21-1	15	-	CASSTNSGAPYEQYF	TGTGCCAGCAGCACTAATAGCGGGGCCCCCTACGAGCAGTACTTC
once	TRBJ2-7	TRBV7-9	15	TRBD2	CASRETGTSAYEQYF	TGTGCCAGCAGAGAGACCGGGACTAGCGCGTACGAGCAGTACTTC
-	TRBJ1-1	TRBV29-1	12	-	CSGQGLNTEAFF	TGCAGCGGGCAGGGCTTGAACACTGAAGCTTTCTTT
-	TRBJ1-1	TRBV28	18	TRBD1	CASRNPGQGPPMNTEAFF	TGTGCCAGCCGAAACCCGGGACAGGGGCCCCCCATGAACACTGAAGCTTTCTTT
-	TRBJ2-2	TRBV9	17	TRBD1	CASSDPRDRGDTGELFF	TGTGCCAGCAGCGACCCCCGGGACAGGGGGGACACCGGGGAGCTGTTTTTT
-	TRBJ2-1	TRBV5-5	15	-	CASSSGTLSYNEQFF	TGTGCCAGCAGCTCCGGGACTCTCTCCTACAATGAGCAGTTCTTC
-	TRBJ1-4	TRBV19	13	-	CASTYGGPEKLFF	TGTGCCAGTACGTATGGAGGTCCGGAAAAACTGTTTTTT
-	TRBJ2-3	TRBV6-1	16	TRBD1	CASSARQGVTTDTQYF	TGTGCCAGCAGTGCCAGACAGGGGGTGACCACAGATACGCAGTATTTT
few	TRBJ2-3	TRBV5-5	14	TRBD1	CASSPTGTTDTQYF	TGTGCCAGCAGCCCGACAGGGACCACAGATACGCAGTATTTT
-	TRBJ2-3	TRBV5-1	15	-	CASSLRRPAEDTQYF	TGCGCCAGCAGCTTGAGGAGGCCCGCCGAAGATACGCAGTATTTT
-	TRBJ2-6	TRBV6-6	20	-	CASSRRLRASESSGANVLTF	TGTGCCAGCAGCCGAAGACTTAGGGCTAGCGAGAGCTCTGGGGCCAACGTCCTGACTTTC
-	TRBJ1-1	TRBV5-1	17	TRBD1	CASSYPRDRGMNTEAFF	TGCGCCAGCAGCTACCCCCGGGACAGGGGGATGAACACTGAAGCTTTCTTT
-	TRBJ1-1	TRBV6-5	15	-	CASIPTGRVNTEAFF	TGTGCCAGCATCCCCACAGGGCGCGTGAACACTGAAGCTTTCTTT
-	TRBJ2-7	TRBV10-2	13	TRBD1	CASTEGQDYEQYF	TGCGCCAGCACCGAAGGACAGGACTACGAGCAGTACTTC
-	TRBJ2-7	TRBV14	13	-	CASSQVRAYEQYF	TGTGCCAGCAGCCAAGTGCGGGCCTACGAGCAGTACTTC
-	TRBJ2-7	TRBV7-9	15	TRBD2	CASSLGLAGAYEQYF	TGTGCCAGCAGCTTAGGACTAGCGGGAGCCTACGAGCAGTACTTC
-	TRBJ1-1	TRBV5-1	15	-	CASRPRGGANTEAFF	TGCGCCAGCAGGCCCAGGGGAGGGGCGAACACTGAAGCTTTCTTT
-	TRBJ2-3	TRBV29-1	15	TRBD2	CSVDSREASADTQYF	TGCAGCGTTGATAGTCGGGAGGCGAGTGCAGATACGCAGTATTTT
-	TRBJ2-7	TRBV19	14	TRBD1	CASRLGTGVREQYF	TGTGCCAGTCGGTTGGGGACAGGGGTTCGCGAGCAGTACTTC
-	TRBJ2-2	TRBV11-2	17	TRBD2	CASSSPSGLAGGGELFF	TGTGCCAGCAGCTCCCCTTCCGGACTAGCGGGAGGAGGGGAGCTGTTTTTT